The following is a TCR beta chain sequence with its context. The sample originates from a study of blood T cells in healthy people across ages. Those donating, healthy Caucasian individuals from Russia, were aged roughly 6 to 95. Donors gave about 9.3 milliliters of peripheral blood apiece. The use of a sample-barcoded 5' primer and a J-beta primer mix characterized a second PCR of roughly 7 to 11 cycles. Every single cDNA molecule received a tag from a template-switch adaptor with 12 random nucleotides. Via MiXCR, TCRdb re-called the 5' RACE reads, giving one row per CDR3 protein. Here the sample spans 1.5 million to 2 million distinct CDR3 sequences, 28% being singletons. This CDR3 has 15 amino acids. The V gene lost 1 base and the J gene lost 9 bases, with 16 bases spanning the gap. Germline lookup yields CDR1 SGHTA and CDR2 FQGNSA.

The sequenced sample was blood. The sequence came from a woman in her twenties or thirties in good health. The chain has TRBV7-2 and TRBJ1-5; D is ambiguous. The CDR3 reads CASSLGLDAGSPQHF. The CDR3 region has the DNA TGTGCCAGCAGCTTAGGCCTGGACGCCGGATCGCCCCAGCATTTT.